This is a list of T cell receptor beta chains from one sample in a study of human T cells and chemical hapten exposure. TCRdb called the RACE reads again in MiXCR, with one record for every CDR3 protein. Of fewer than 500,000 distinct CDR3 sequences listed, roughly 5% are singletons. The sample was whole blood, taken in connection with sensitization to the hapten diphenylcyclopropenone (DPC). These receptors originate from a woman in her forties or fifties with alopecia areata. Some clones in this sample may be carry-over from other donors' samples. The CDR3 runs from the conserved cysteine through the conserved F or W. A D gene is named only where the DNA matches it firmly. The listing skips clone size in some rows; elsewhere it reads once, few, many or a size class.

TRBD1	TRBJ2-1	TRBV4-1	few	TGCGCCAGCAGCCAACCTCGACAGGGGGCGAAGAGTGAGCAGTTCTTC	CASSQPRQGAKSEQFF
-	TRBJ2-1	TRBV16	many	TGTGCCAGCAGCCAATCCTCGCAGGTTGGGAATGAGCAGTTCTTC	CASSQSSQVGNEQFF
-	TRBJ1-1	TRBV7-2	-	TGTGCCAGCAGCTTTCAGTTAGGCACTGAAGCTTTCTTT	CASSFQLGTEAFF
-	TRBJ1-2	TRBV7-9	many	TGTGCCAGCAGCCCCCCGAACCAGGGGATTTATGGCTACACCTTC	CASSPPNQGIYGYTF
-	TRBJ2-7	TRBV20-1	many	TGCAGTGCTAGTTTACTCGGAGTCGACAGCTCCTACGAGCAGTACTTC	CSASLLGVDSSYEQYF
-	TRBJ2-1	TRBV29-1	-	TGCAGCGTTGAAGCTGGACCCTCCTACAATGAGCAGTTCTTC	CSVEAGPSYNEQFF
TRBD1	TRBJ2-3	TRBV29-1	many	TGCAGCGTTCCTAAAGGGACAGAGATTAGCACAGATACGCAGTATTTT	CSVPKGTEISTDTQYF
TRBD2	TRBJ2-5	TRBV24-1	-	TGTGCCACCAGTGATTTTCCTAGCGGGGGGTACCAAGAGACCCAGTACTTC	CATSDFPSGGYQETQYF
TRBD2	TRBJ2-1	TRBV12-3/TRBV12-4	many	TGTGCCAGCAGTTTGTTGGCGGGAGGGGTCTCCTACAATGAGCAGTTCTTC	CASSLLAGGVSYNEQFF
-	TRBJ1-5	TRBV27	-	TGTGCCAGCAGTCCCGTGCAGGGTAGCAATCAGCCCCAGCATTTT	CASSPVQGSNQPQHF
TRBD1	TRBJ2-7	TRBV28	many	TGTGCCAGCAGACACCGGGACAGCCGCTACGAGCAGTACTTC	CASRHRDSRYEQYF
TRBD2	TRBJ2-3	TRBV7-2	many	TGTGCCAGCAGCCTCTACTCTAGCGGGGGAGCCACAGATACGCAGTATTTT	CASSLYSSGGATDTQYF
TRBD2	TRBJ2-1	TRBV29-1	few	TGCAGCGTTGTGCGGGAGGGCTTCAATGAGCAGTTCTTC	CSVVREGFNEQFF
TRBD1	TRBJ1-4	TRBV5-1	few	TGCGCCAGCAGCCTGGGACTTAAGACAGGGGACACTAATGAAAAACTGTTTTTT	CASSLGLKTGDTNEKLFF
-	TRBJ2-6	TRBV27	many	TGTGCCAGCGGGTTCTCTGGGGCCAACGTCCTGACTTTC	CASGFSGANVLTF
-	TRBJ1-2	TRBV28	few	TGTGCCAGCAGTTTCCACCGACCAAAGGGGCTAGTGTATGGCTACACCTTC	CASSFHRPKGLVYGYTF
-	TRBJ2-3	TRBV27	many	TGTGCCAGCACGCTAGCGCATCCCACAGATACGCAGTATTTT	CASTLAHPTDTQYF
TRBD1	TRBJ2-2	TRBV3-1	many	TGTGCCAGCAGCCAAGGTTGGGACAGGGTGGCCGGGGAGCTGTTTTTT	CASSQGWDRVAGELFF
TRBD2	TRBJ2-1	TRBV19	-	TGTGCCAGTAGTATCGCGGGAGGGCCTCTAGATGAGCAGTTCTTC	CASSIAGGPLDEQFF
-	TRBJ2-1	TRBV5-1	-	TGCGCCAGCAGCTTGGGTTCACAGACCAATGAGCAGTTCTTC	CASSLGSQTNEQFF
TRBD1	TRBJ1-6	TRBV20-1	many	TGCAGTGCTAGAGATCACAGGGGGATAAGCTCCTATAATTCACCCCTCCACTTT	CSARDHRGISSYNSPLHF
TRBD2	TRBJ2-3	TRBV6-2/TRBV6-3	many	TGTGCCAGCAGGCCCCCGGGACTAGCGGTCACAGATACGCAGTATTTT	CASRPPGLAVTDTQYF
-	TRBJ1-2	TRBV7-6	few	TGTGCCAGCAGCCGTGGGACTGGGAGGGATGGCTACACCTTC	CASSRGTGRDGYTF
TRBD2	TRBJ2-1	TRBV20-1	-	TGCAGTGCTGTCTTTTTCGCGGGAGGGAGTAATGAGCAGTTCTTC	CSAVFFAGGSNEQFF
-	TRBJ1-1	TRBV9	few	TGTGCCAGCGCGGGGGGAGTTAGTGGCACTGAAGCTTTCTTT	CASAGGVSGTEAFF
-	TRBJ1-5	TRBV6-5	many	TGTGCCAGCAGTTACTCAGGCCCGGGAGGGGATCAGCCCCAGCATTTT	CASSYSGPGGDQPQHF
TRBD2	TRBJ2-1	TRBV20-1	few	TGCAGTGCTAGATCAACTAGCGGGAGAGCATCCTACAATGAGCAGTTCTTC	CSARSTSGRASYNEQFF
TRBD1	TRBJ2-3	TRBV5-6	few	TGTGCCAGCAGCCCTCGAGGGGGCTGGACAGATACGCAGTATTTT	CASSPRGGWTDTQYF
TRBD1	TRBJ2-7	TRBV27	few	TGTGCCAGCAGTGTGGACAGGGTTCGAGAGCAGTACTTC	CASSVDRVREQYF
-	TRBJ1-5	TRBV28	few	TGTGCCAGCAGTTTAGCCACAGACAATCAGCCCCAGCATTTT	CASSLATDNQPQHF
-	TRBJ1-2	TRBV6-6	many	TGTGCCAGCAGTTACTCCATACAGGGTACGAGCTACACCTTC	CASSYSIQGTSYTF
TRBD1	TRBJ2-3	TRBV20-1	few	TGCAGTGCTAGAGGGACAGGGGGCCAGGAAGATACGCAGTATTTT	CSARGTGGQEDTQYF
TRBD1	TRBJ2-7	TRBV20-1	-	TGCAGTGCTAGAGTCGACAGGGAGTCCTACGAGCAGTACTTC	CSARVDRESYEQYF
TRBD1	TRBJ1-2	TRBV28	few	TGTGCCAGCGGTATACCCAGGGGACAGGGATCACCCAACGGTTATGGCTACACCTTC	CASGIPRGQGSPNGYGYTF
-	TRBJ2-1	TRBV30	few	TGTGCCTGGAGTGTAGGTTCCTATGAGCAGTTCTTC	CAWSVGSYEQFF
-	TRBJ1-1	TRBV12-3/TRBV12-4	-	TGTGCCAGCAGTTTGATTGTCAGTGCCTGGGACACTGAAGCTTTCTTT	CASSLIVSAWDTEAFF
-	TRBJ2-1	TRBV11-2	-	TGTGCCAGCAGCCCCAGGGGGGGCCTTTCATTGAATGAGCAGTTCTTC	CASSPRGGLSLNEQFF
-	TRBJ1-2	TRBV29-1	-	TGCAGCGTTGGCGAAGGGGCGGTCTATGGCTACACCTTC	CSVGEGAVYGYTF
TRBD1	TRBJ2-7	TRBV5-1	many	TGCGCCAGCAGCTTGGGGGACAGACCCGAGCAGTACTTC	CASSLGDRPEQYF
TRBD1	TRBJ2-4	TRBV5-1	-	TGCGCCAGCAGCTTGGAAGAGTCTGCGACCCAGGGGGCTGGAGGAAACATTCAGTACTTC	CASSLEESATQGAGGNIQYF
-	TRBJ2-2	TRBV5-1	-	TGCGCCAGCAGCTTGCAAGGGGACACCGGGGAGCTGTTTTTT	CASSLQGDTGELFF
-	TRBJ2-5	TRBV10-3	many	TGTGCCATCAGTGAGTCTACAGAAGAGACCCAGTACTTC	CAISESTEETQYF
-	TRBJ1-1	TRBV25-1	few	TGTGCCAGCAGATTCAACGAGCACACTGAAGCTTTCTTT	CASRFNEHTEAFF
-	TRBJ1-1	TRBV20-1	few	TGCAGTGCTAGAGAGACAGTGAACACTGAAGCTTTCTTT	CSARETVNTEAFF
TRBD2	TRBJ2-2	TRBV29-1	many	TGCAGCGTTCTCGGACTAGCGGGAGTAGGGACCGGGGAGCTGTTTTTT	CSVLGLAGVGTGELFF
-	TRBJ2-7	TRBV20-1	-	TGCAGTGCTAGAGATTGGGCTAGCGAGGCCGAGCAGTACTTC	CSARDWASEAEQYF
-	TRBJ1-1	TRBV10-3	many	TGTGCCATCAGTGAACAGGCCCTGGACATGAACACTGAAGCTTTCTTT	CAISEQALDMNTEAFF
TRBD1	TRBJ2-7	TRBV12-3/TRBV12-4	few	TGTGCCAGCAGTCCAGGGGGCGCAGGTTCGGGCGAGCAGTACTTC	CASSPGGAGSGEQYF
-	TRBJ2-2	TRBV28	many	TGTGCCAGCAGTTTCTTGACCGGGGAGCTGTTTTTT	CASSFLTGELFF
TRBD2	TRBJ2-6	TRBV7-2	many	TGTGCCAGCAGCTTATCTAGCGGGAGAATCGCTGGGGCCAACGTCCTGACTTTC	CASSLSSGRIAGANVLTF
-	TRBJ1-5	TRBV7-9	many	TGTGCCAGCAGCTTAGGCCGGGAGTCAAATCAGCCCCAGCATTTT	CASSLGRESNQPQHF